The TCR beta chain described here comes from a study of OX40 agonist ivuxolimab in advanced cancers. Study as a whole: Patients were treated with ivuxolimab, an agonistic anti-OX40 (CD134) antibody.

As to this clone: The target antigen is unknown.

Findings of the study overall: Mean expanded clone counts were higher in CD8+ than CD4+ T cells. Expanded peripheral T-cell antigen specificity went undetermined.

Trimming at V came to 4 bases and at J to 7 bases, leaving 7 bases not matched to a gene. The CDR3 runs to 14 residues. The V gene's germline CDR1 is MNHEY and CDR2 SVGAGI. Repertoires were generated with immunoSEQ multiplex PCR, while TCRdb's copy carries only in-frame clones and drops some. This table has about 70,000 clones, roughly 89% appearing once. Autoimmune disease history or systemic immunosuppression disqualified patients. The input for sequencing was CD4+ or CD8+ T cells sorted from blood, taken in a trial of the OX40 agonist ivuxolimab. The rearrangement links TRBV6-5 to TRBJ1-2; 9 nucleotides line up with TRBD1. This receptor was obtained from an adult with an advanced solid tumor such as melanoma, head and neck, liver or kidney cancer. The CDR3 spells CASSSLQGAGGYTF. CDR3 DNA sequence: TGTGCCAGCAGTTCCCTACAGGGGGCGGGTGGCTACACCTTC.